Shown below are 13 T cell receptor beta chains from a single sample sequenced in a study of cytomegalovirus exposure and HLA in healthy donors. Clones were sequenced by immunoSEQ multiplex PCR, and TCRdb holds only the in-frame ones, with some missing. The data hold some 80,000 clones, with 95% observed a single time. The material sequenced was PBMCs. The receptors here all came from a woman younger than 35 in good health and CMV-seronegative.

This clone was observed a single time. The chain employs TRBV5-1 and TRBJ2-1; TRBD2 matches 9 bases. The CDR3 is 16 residues long. V lost 2 bases, J lost 4 bases, and 7 bases stayed unmatched. Per the germline V gene, CDR1 is SGHRS and CDR2 is YFSETQ. The CDR3 DNA is TGCGCCAGCAGCTTACTAGCGGGTACTCAATACAATGAGCAGTTCTTC. It translates to CASSLLAGTQYNEQFF.

This clone has a handful of counts. This rearrangement joins TRBV7-9 to TRBJ1-3, with TRBD1 matching over 7 bases. This CDR3 spans 15 amino acids. The germline V gene encodes CDR1 SEHNR and CDR2 FQNEAQ (reference sequence). After removal of 1 base from V and 2 bases from J, the junction contained 2 bases not matched to a gene. The CDR3 bases are TGTGCCAGCAGCTTAGAAACAGGGGCTGGAAACACCATATATTTT. This sequence encodes CASSLETGAGNTIYF.

CDR3 amino acids: CASSIGGGGYSPLHF. CDR3 bases: TGTGCCAGTAGTATAGGAGGTGGGGGGTATTCACCCCTCCACTTT. V and J are TRBV19 and TRBJ1-6; tentative D call: TRBD1 (5 bases). CDR1 is LNHDA and CDR2 is SQIVND in the germline V gene (reference sequence). The CDR3 contains 15 residues. V lost 1 base and J lost 8, with 12 bases in between.

This clone was picked up one time. An end of the junction does not agree with germline; a read error may underlie this. V is TRBV15 and J is TRBJ1-2; 8 bases are shared with TRBD1. CDR1 is LNHNV and CDR2 is YYDKDF in the germline V gene (reference sequence). CDR3 length equals 14 residues. CDR3 coding DNA: TGTGCCACCAGCGGGATCGCCCGCCGGGACAGGCTTGTCTTC. Its translation is CATSGIARRDRLVF.

This chain connects TRBV4-1 to TRBJ1-2; TRBD1 aligns across 7 bases. The CDR3 loop spans 13 amino acids. Germline assignment: CDR1 MGHRA and CDR2 YSYEKL. V trimming: 1 base; J trimming: 4 bases; junction bases outside the gene matches: 0. This CDR3 is CASSQGQGYGYTF. The CDR3 DNA follows: TGCGCCAGCAGCCAAGGACAGGGCTATGGCTACACCTTC.

The chain joins TRBV14 to TRBJ2-3; the D gene is possibly TRBD2 (6 bases). This CDR3 is 15 amino acids long. Trimming took 2 bases from V and 2 from J, leaving 11 bases between them. CDR1 is SGHDN and CDR2 is FVKESK in the germline V gene. CDR3 loop: CASSQQPGVTDTQYF. The CDR3 region has the DNA TGTGCCAGCAGCCAACAACCGGGGGTCACAGATACGCAGTATTTT.

V usage is TRBV5-4 and J usage is TRBJ2-3; D may be TRBD2 (7 bases). This CDR3 contains 15 residues. V was pared by 2 bases and J by 2 bases, with 12 bases between. Germline CDR1 and CDR2: SGHNT and YYREEE (reference sequence). The CDR3 DNA follows: TGTGCCAGCAGCTTAGAAGGGGGGGTCACAGATACGCAGTATTTT. Its protein is CASSLEGGVTDTQYF.

The chain links TRBV15 to TRBJ2-5; D unresolved. The CDR3 runs to 14 residues. V was shortened by 0 bases and J by 5 bases, with 10 bases between the two germline ends. Looked up from germline, CDR1 is LNHNV and CDR2 is YYDKDF (reference sequence). The DNA of the CDR3 is TGTGCCACCAGCAGAGATCTGCTGCGGGAGACCCAGTACTTC. Translating it yields CATSRDLLRETQYF. Drawing the rest from reference TRBV15 and TRBJ2-5, the complete variable domain is DAMVIQNPRYQVTQFGKPVTLSCSQTLNHNVMYWYQQKSSQAPKLLFHYYDKDFNNEADTPDNFQSRRPNTSFCFLDIRSPGLGDTAMYLCATSRDLLRETQYFGPGTRLLVL.

The genes are TRBV7-6 and TRBJ2-5, with 14 bases aligning to TRBD2. The J call may be wrong; the DNA end is better matched by TRBJ2-7. Germline CDR1 and CDR2: SGHVS and FNYEAQ. The CDR3 runs 16 residues. The CDR3 region is CASSLGGLAGVSEQYF. The CDR3 coding sequence is TGTGCCAGCAGCTTAGGGGGACTAGCGGGAGTCTCCGAGCAGTACTTC.

The V call is TRBV7-9, the J call TRBJ2-1, with TRBD2 matching 13 bases. Per the germline V gene, CDR1 is SEHNR and CDR2 is FQNEAQ (reference sequence). This CDR3 spans 16 amino acids. J gave up 8 bases and V 7 bases, and 11 bases lay outside the gene matches. CDR3 DNA: TGTGCCAGCATCATACCGACTAGCGGGGGGAAGGATGAGCAGTTCTTC. Its translation is CASIIPTSGGKDEQFF.

This chain uses TRBV5-1 with TRBJ2-3; the match to TRBD2 covers 8 bases. With V trimmed by 0 bases and J by 1 base, 7 bases remained unmatched. This CDR3 comprises 17 residues. The germline gives CDR1 SGHRS, CDR2 YFSETQ. CDR3 residues: CASSLELRGAGTDTQYF. As DNA, the CDR3 is TGCGCCAGCAGCTTGGAGCTGCGGGGGGCGGGCACAGATACGCAGTATTTT.

This clone was counted once. The chain links TRBV5-1 to TRBJ2-1; TRBD2 agrees at 7 bases. This CDR3 comprises 14 residues. Germline CDR1 reads SGHRS; CDR2 reads YFSETQ. Losses at the gene ends were 2 bases for V and 5 bases for J; bases not matched to a gene: 4. The CDR3 DNA is TGCGCCAGCAGCTTAATGGGGACTAACAATGAGCAGTTCTTC. Translation gives CASSLMGTNNEQFF.

This clone was recorded once. CDR3 in amino acids: CASSVTTSGGQETQYF. In DNA, the CDR3 is TGTGCCAGCAGTGTCACGACTAGCGGGGGTCAAGAGACCCAGTACTTC. The chain recombines TRBV6-1 with TRBJ2-5, with 12 bases that match TRBD2. V shed 4 bases and J 2 bases; nucleotides not matched to a gene: 5. The CDR3 spans 16 residues. Germline CDR1 MNHNS, CDR2 SASEGT.